The TCR beta chain under discussion was sequenced for a study of cytomegalovirus exposure and HLA in healthy donors. Concerning this clone: Its antigen is unidentified.

Findings and caveats of the study: For cytomegalovirus status, the classifier reportedly gave diagnoses with high specificity and sensitivity.

The study ran its PCR with 60 Vbeta and 13 Jbeta primers. Method: immunoSEQ multiplex PCR; TCRdb's copy keeps in-frame clones and lacks some. The sample includes about 160,000 clones, around 80% seen only once; the top ten take around 1.5%. V lost 7 bases to trimming and J lost 8 bases; unmatched junction nucleotides: 14. This CDR3 region has 15 residues. Germline V gene data show CDR1 as WSHSY and CDR2 as SAAADI. Sequenced material: PBMCs. The chain uses TRBV10-2 and TRBJ1-1; TRBD1 matches at 9 bases. This TCR was recovered from a man aged 40-49 years in good health and CMV-seronegative. Written as DNA, the CDR3 is TGCGCCAGCACTCCGAGAGGACAGGGGCTATCCGAAGCTTTCTTT. This gives the protein CASTPRGQGLSEAFF.